This T cell receptor (beta chain) was found in a study of blood T cells in healthy people across ages. The CDR3 consists of 14 residues. Germline CDR1 and CDR2: SEHNR and FQNEAQ (reference sequence). Trimming removed 5 bases from V and 5 bases from J; junction bases left unmatched: 5. Combining a sample-barcoded 5' primer with a J-beta primer mix, a second PCR ran for about 6 to 12 cycles. TCRdb reprocessed the 5' RACE reads via MiXCR and lists one record per CDR3 protein. The sample has hundreds of thousands of distinct CDR3 sequences; roughly 44% are singletons. The receptor comes from a man between 60 and 75 years old in good health. The chain links TRBV7-9 to TRBJ1-2; 10 bases align to TRBD1. Sample: blood. The CDR3 coding sequence is TGTGCCAGCAGCCGGGGACAGGGGATTTATGGCTACACCTTC. Translation: CASSRGQGIYGYTF. The whole variable domain, filled in from reference TRBV7-9 and TRBJ1-2, reads DTGVSQNPRHKITKRGQNVTFRCDPISEHNRLYWYRQTLGQGPEFLTYFQNEAQLEKSRLLSDRFSAERPKGSFSTLEIQRTEQGDSAMYLCASSRGQGIYGYTFGSGTRLTVV.